Listed below are T cell receptor beta chains from one sample, sequenced in a study of blood T cell repertoires in COVID-19. The table came from immunoSEQ multiplex PCR; TCRdb's copy has only in-frame clones and leaves some out. The sample yields 160,000 or so clones, 82% seen once. The sample taken for sequencing was peripheral blood. These receptors were obtained from a woman between 65 and 79 years old with acute or convalescent COVID-19. Both conserved end residues are part of each CDR3. A D gene is named only where the DNA matches it firmly. Size is stated for part of the rows, as once, few or many counts, or as a class when the clone is expanded.

- | TRBJ1-5 | TRBD1 | TRBV7-2 | CASSMGQGSNQPQHF | TGTGCCAGCAGCATGGGACAGGGGAGCAATCAGCCCCAGCATTTT
- | TRBJ2-7 | TRBD1 | TRBV7-8 | CASRGGQGVYEQYF | TGTGCCAGCAGAGGGGGACAGGGGGTCTACGAGCAGTACTTC
- | TRBJ1-3 | - | TRBV7-8 | CASSLALNGNTIYF | TGTGCCAGCAGCTTAGCGCTAAATGGAAACACCATATATTTT
- | TRBJ2-1 | TRBD2 | TRBV6-5 | CASSWGLAGVLNEQFF | TGTGCCAGCAGTTGGGGACTAGCGGGAGTCTTAAATGAGCAGTTCTTC
few | TRBJ1-2 | - | TRBV30 | CAWRSSGNYGYTF | TGTGCCTGGAGAAGCTCGGGAAACTATGGCTACACCTTC
- | TRBJ2-5 | TRBD1 | TRBV7-8 | CASSKDRQGEETQYF | TGTGCCAGCAGCAAAGACCGACAGGGAGAAGAGACCCAGTACTTC
- | TRBJ1-1 | - | TRBV10-3 | CAIRQNTEAFF | TGTGCCATCAGACAGAACACTGAAGCTTTCTTT
once | TRBJ1-1 | - | TRBV21-1 | CASIPEGGETPEETEAFF | TGTGCCAGCATCCCAGAAGGAGGGGAGACACCCGAGGAAACTGAAGCTTTCTTT
- | TRBJ2-1 | TRBD2 | TRBV6-1 | CASSEFSGTYNEQFF | TGTGCCAGCAGTGAATTTAGCGGGACCTACAATGAGCAGTTCTTC
once | TRBJ2-3 | TRBD2 | TRBV4-3 | CASSKSPSGGAADTQYF | TGCGCCAGCAGCAAATCCCCTAGCGGGGGGGCCGCGGATACGCAGTATTTT
- | TRBJ1-2 | - | TRBV6-1 | CASSESQGDYGYTF | TGTGCCAGCAGTGAATCGCAAGGAGACTATGGCTACACCTTC
- | TRBJ1-2 | - | TRBV7-8 | CASSRGGLAGHGYGYTF | TGTGCCAGCAGCCGAGGGGGGCTGGCAGGGCATGGCTATGGCTACACCTTC
- | TRBJ1-1 | TRBD1 | TRBV14 | CASSQETGGTEAFF | TGTGCCAGCAGCCAGGAGACAGGGGGCACTGAAGCTTTCTTT
- | TRBJ2-5 | - | TRBV3-1/TRBV3-2 | CASSQDPRGRGQPQETQYF | TGTGCCAGCAGCCAAGATCCGCGGGGTCGGGGACAGCCACAAGAGACCCAGTACTTC
- | TRBJ2-5 | TRBD1 | TRBV5-8 | CASSPLRQGETQYF | TGTGCCAGCAGCCCCCTTAGACAGGGAGAGACCCAGTACTTC
- | TRBJ2-2 | - | TRBV6-5 | CATRGAAGELFF | TGTGCCACCCGGGGGGCGGCCGGGGAGCTGTTTTTT
- | TRBJ2-1 | - | TRBV10-3 | CAISGPGLSSYNEQFF | TGTGCCATCAGTGGCCCGGGACTGAGCTCCTACAATGAGCAGTTCTTC
- | TRBJ1-6 | TRBD1 | TRBV4-3 | CASSQGQGENSPLHF | TGCGCCAGCAGCCAAGGACAGGGTGAGAATTCACCCCTCCACTTT
- | TRBJ1-1 | - | TRBV3-1/TRBV3-2 | CASSQVSGIEAFF | TGTGCCAGCAGCCAAGTTTCCGGGATTGAAGCTTTCTTT
once | TRBJ2-7 | - | TRBV4-1 | CASSQDTGFGEQYF | TGCGCCAGCAGCCAAGATACCGGGTTCGGCGAGCAGTACTTC
- | TRBJ1-3 | TRBD1 | TRBV5-1 | CASSWGQGAFNGNTIYF | TGCGCCAGCAGCTGGGGACAGGGGGCTTTCAACGGAAACACCATATATTTT
once | TRBJ2-5 | TRBD2 | TRBV6-5 | CASSPSGGARETQYF | TGTGCCAGCAGTCCTAGCGGGGGGGCGCGAGAGACCCAGTACTTC
once | TRBJ2-3 | TRBD2 | TRBV11-2 | CASSPGTSSTDTQYF | TGTGCCAGCAGTCCCGGGACTAGTAGCACAGATACGCAGTATTTT
- | TRBJ2-5 | - | TRBV28 | CASSPLTGETQYF | TGTGCCAGCAGTCCCCTCACTGGAGAGACCCAGTACTTC
- | TRBJ1-2 | - | TRBV28 | CASTLRREGGYTF | TGTGCCAGCACCCTCAGAAGGGAGGGAGGCTACACCTTC
- | TRBJ1-1 | TRBD1 | TRBV3-1/TRBV3-2 | CASSQGNRGAFF | TGTGCCAGCAGCCAGGGGAACAGGGGAGCTTTCTTT
- | TRBJ1-2 | - | TRBV28 | CASNLLQEYGYTF | TGTGCCAGCAACCTACTACAGGAGTATGGCTACACCTTC
few | TRBJ1-6 | - | TRBV5-1 | CASSLGASSSYNSPLHF | TGCGCCAGCAGCTTGGGGGCTTCAAGCTCCTATAATTCACCCCTCCACTTT
- | TRBJ1-5 | TRBD1 | TRBV27 | CASSWTGGHQPQHF | TGTGCCAGCAGCTGGACAGGGGGACATCAGCCCCAGCATTTT
- | TRBJ2-1 | - | TRBV24-1 | CATSDPSGGNEQFF | TGTGCCACCAGTGACCCGTCGGGCGGGAATGAGCAGTTCTTC
- | TRBJ1-3 | - | TRBV9 | CASSVVGDTAGNTIYF | TGTGCCAGCAGCGTAGTAGGGGATACGGCTGGAAACACCATATATTTT
- | TRBJ2-7 | TRBD1 | TRBV11-2 | CASSLEIRDRAYEQYF | TGTGCCAGCAGCTTAGAGATCCGGGACAGAGCCTACGAGCAGTACTTC
- | TRBJ1-1 | - | TRBV19 | CASFKAGRTEAFF | TGTGCCAGTTTTAAAGCGGGTCGCACTGAAGCTTTCTTT
- | TRBJ1-1 | - | TRBV10-1 | CASSLQGNTEAFF | TGCGCCAGCAGCTTACAGGGGAACACTGAAGCTTTCTTT
once | TRBJ2-4 | TRBD2 | TRBV5-1 | CASSLALGTRDIQYF | TGCGCCAGCAGCTTGGCTTTGGGGACTAGAGACATTCAGTACTTC
- | TRBJ1-5 | - | TRBV5-1 | CASSFTGLGQPQHF | TGCGCCAGCAGCTTTACAGGGCTCGGGCAGCCCCAGCATTTT
- | TRBJ1-3 | - | TRBV7-9 | CASSLDLEDSSGNTIYF | TGTGCCAGCAGCTTAGACCTCGAGGACAGCTCTGGAAACACCATATATTTT
- | TRBJ2-2 | TRBD1 | TRBV27 | CASSLSFTDRENTGELFF | TGTGCCAGCAGTTTATCCTTTACTGACAGGGAGAACACCGGGGAGCTGTTTTTT
- | TRBJ2-3 | - | TRBV5-6 | CASSSNGGIGTDTQYF | TGTGCCAGCAGCTCCAACGGGGGTATAGGCACAGATACGCAGTATTTT